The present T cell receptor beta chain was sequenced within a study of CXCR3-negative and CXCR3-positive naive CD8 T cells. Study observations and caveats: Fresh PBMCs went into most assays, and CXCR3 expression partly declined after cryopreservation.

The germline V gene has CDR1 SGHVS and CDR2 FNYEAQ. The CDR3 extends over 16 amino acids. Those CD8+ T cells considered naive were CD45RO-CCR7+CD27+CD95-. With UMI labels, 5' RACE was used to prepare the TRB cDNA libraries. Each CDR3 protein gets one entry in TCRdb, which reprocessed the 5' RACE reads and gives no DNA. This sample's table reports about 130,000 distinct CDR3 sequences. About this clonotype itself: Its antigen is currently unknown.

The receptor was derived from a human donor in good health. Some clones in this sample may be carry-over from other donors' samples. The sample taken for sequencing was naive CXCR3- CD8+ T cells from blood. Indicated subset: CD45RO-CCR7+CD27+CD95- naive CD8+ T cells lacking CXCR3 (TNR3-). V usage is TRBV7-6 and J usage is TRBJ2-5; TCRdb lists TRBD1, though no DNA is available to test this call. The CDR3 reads CASSPPVAGEGETQYF.